What follows are 27 T cell receptor beta chains derived from one specimen sequenced in a study of blood T cell repertoires in COVID-19. Sequencing used immunoSEQ multiplex PCR; TCRdb keeps in-frame clones, though not all of them. Found here are 150,000 to 200,000 clones, 87% of them singletons; the top ten hold about 1.4%. The material sequenced was peripheral blood. Receptors were obtained from a woman aged 45-65 years with acute or convalescent COVID-19.

The chain is built from TRBV10-3 and TRBJ2-5; D unresolved. The CDR3 runs to 12 residues. Germline loops: CDR1 ENHRY, CDR2 SYGVKD. V was cut by 2 bases and J by 7 bases, with 8 bases left in between. The CDR3 sequence: CAISEAGLTQYF. Written as DNA, the CDR3 is TGTGCCATCAGTGAGGCCGGGTTGACCCAGTACTTC.

This chain connects TRBV7-8 to TRBJ1-5, with a weak D call TRBD1 (5 bases). This CDR3 contains 18 residues. Germline V gives CDR1 SGHVS, CDR2 FQNEAQ. The V end was cut by 5 bases, the J end by 7 bases, with 27 bases between. CDR3 protein: CASSEIWVRGTTEQPQHF. Here the CDR3 DNA reads TGTGCCAGCAGCGAAATCTGGGTACGGGGGACCACAGAACAGCCCCAGCATTTT.

This chain joins TRBV7-2 and TRBJ2-3; weak D call: TRBD2 (5 bases). Germline CDR1 is SGHTA and CDR2 is FQGNSA. The CDR3 has 14 amino acids. V was cut by 5 bases and J by 6 bases, with 15 bases left in between. CDR3 in amino acids: CASSPGSGWDTQYF. The CDR3 nucleotides are TGTGCCAGCAGCCCGGGGAGCGGCTGGGATACGCAGTATTTT.

The count of this clone is one. This sequence joins TRBV7-8 and TRBJ2-1, with D possibly matching TRBD1 (6 bases). V gave up 4 bases and J gave up 0 bases, with 16 bases separating them. The CDR3 consists of 17 residues. Germline V gene lookup returns CDR1 SGHVS and CDR2 FQNEAQ. CDR3 bases: TGTGCCAGCAGCTCCACCACGAGGGGGAGCTCCTACAATGAGCAGTTCTTC. Translated, it gives CASSSTTRGSSYNEQFF.

V usage is TRBV15 and J usage is TRBJ2-3; TRBD2 might be the D (5 bases). This CDR3 is 17 amino acids long. The germline V gene has CDR1 LNHNV and CDR2 YYDKDF (reference sequence). V lost 0 bases, J lost 0 bases, and 13 bases lay in between. For the CDR3, the DNA is TGTGCCACCAGCAGAGATCTTAAAAGGACTAGCACAGATACGCAGTATTTT. Protein sequence: CATSRDLKRTSTDTQYF.

The chain recombines TRBV19 with TRBJ1-2; D is perhaps TRBD1 (6 bases). The germline CDR1 and CDR2 sequences are LNHDA and SQIVND (reference sequence). This CDR3 comprises 13 residues. Trimming removed 6 bases from V and 6 bases from J, with 14 bases in between. CDR3 protein: CASSPSGGDGYTF. The CDR3, as DNA: TGTGCCAGTAGCCCCTCTGGGGGCGATGGCTACACCTTC.

The rearrangement joins TRBV12-3 or TRBV12-4 to TRBJ1-2; no clear D. This CDR3 has 13 residues. The V end was cut by 5 bases, the J end by 6 bases, with 13 bases between. CDR3: CASSRHGSDGYTF. DNA for the CDR3: TGTGCCAGCAGTCGTCACGGGTCGGATGGCTACACCTTC.

This chain connects TRBV5-4 to TRBJ1-5; a possible D gene is TRBD1 (5 bases). The V gene's germline CDR1 is SGHNT and CDR2 YYREEE (reference sequence). There are 14 residues in the CDR3. The ends were cut back, 2 bases at V and 7 bases at J, with 13 bases in the middle. CDR3 DNA: TGTGCCAGCAGCTTCCAGGGTTCAAGGCAGCCCCAGCATTTT. The encoded protein is CASSFQGSRQPQHF.

This chain joins TRBV5-1 and TRBJ2-1, with D maybe TRBD2 (6 bases). V lost 2 bases and J lost 3, with 9 bases in between. Germline V gene sequence: CDR1 SGHRS, CDR2 YFSETQ. The CDR3 loop spans 14 amino acids. CDR3 DNA sequence: TGCGCCAGCAGCTTAGGAGGGTTCTACAATGAGCAGTTCTTC. The encoded protein is CASSLGGFYNEQFF.

The J gene is TRBJ1-4, the V gene TRBV18; the D is unclear. Trimming removed 4 bases at V and 6 bases at J, with 9 bases between. This CDR3 region has 13 residues. Germline lookup yields CDR1 KGHSH and CDR2 LQKENI. CDR3 region: CASSLLEDEKLFF. The CDR3 DNA reads as TGTGCCAGCTCACTCCTTGAGGATGAAAAACTGTTTTTT.

To note about this clone: Other DNA sequences in the same sample also yield this CDR3. This chain joins TRBV5-5 and TRBJ1-1, with TRBD1 matching 7 bases. The V and J ends lost 1 base and 1 base, in that order; junction bases with no gene match: 1. CDR3 length: 14 amino acids. Germline V gene lookup returns CDR1 SGHKS and CDR2 YYEKEE (reference sequence). This CDR3 is CASSLYRGNTEAFF. CDR3 coding DNA: TGTGCCAGCAGCTTGTACAGGGGGAACACTGAAGCTTTCTTT.

The chain links TRBV9 to TRBJ1-1; D is unclear. The CDR3 has 13 residues. From germline, CDR1 is SGDLS and CDR2 YYNGEE. Trimming cost V 3 bases and J 3 bases, with 9 bases left between them. The CDR3 here is CASSANFDTEAFF. For the CDR3, the DNA is TGTGCCAGCAGCGCTAATTTCGACACTGAAGCTTTCTTT.

The genes are TRBV4-3 and TRBJ1-1; no firm D call. Germline assignment: CDR1 LGHNA and CDR2 YSLEER. This CDR3 is 16 amino acids long. V lost 0 bases and J 4 bases, leaving 15 bases between the germline ends. CDR3 nucleotides: TGCGCCAGCAGCCAAGATAAACCTTCCCGGGTCACTGAAGCTTTCTTT. It yields the protein CASSQDKPSRVTEAFF.

V usage is TRBV24-1 and J usage is TRBJ2-3; no clear D gene. Trimming took 0 bases from V and 3 from J, leaving 6 bases between them. This CDR3 comprises 14 residues. The germline V gene encodes CDR1 KGHDR and CDR2 SFDVKD. CDR3 nucleotide sequence: TGTGCCACCAGTGATTTGCCAAATACAGATACGCAGTATTTT. Protein sequence: CATSDLPNTDTQYF.

The DNA for the CDR3 is TGTGCCAGCACCGGACTAGCGAGGCAGTATTTT. Translation gives CASTGLARQYF. This chain links TRBV2 with TRBJ2-3; 9 nucleotides agree with TRBD2. After removal of 7 bases from V and 11 bases from J, the junction contained 4 bases not matched to a gene. CDR1 SNHLY and CDR2 FYNNEI come from the germline V gene. The CDR3 runs to 11 residues.

Turning to this clone: Compared with germline, one end of the junction differs, possibly owing to a read error. The genes are TRBV12-3 or TRBV12-4 and TRBJ1-1; no clear D gene. This CDR3 is built from 13 residues. As DNA, the CDR3 is TGTGCCAGCAGTTTTACGGTGAATACTGAAGCTTTCTTT. It translates to CASSFTVNTEAFF.

This chain links TRBV27 with TRBJ1-1; 8 bases fit TRBD1. This CDR3 comprises 14 residues. Losses at the gene ends were 5 bases for V and 11 bases for J; bases not matched to a gene: 13. Germline V gene sequence: CDR1 MNHEY, CDR2 SMNVEV (reference sequence). CDR3: CASSQDRARGRAFF. In DNA, the CDR3 is TGTGCCAGCAGTCAGGACAGGGCTAGGGGTAGGGCTTTCTTT.

The rearrangement uses TRBV18 and TRBJ2-7; possible D gene TRBD1, 5 bases. From germline, CDR1 is KGHSH and CDR2 LQKENI. The CDR3 loop spans 14 amino acids. V dropped 1 base and J dropped 3 bases, with 10 bases sitting between them. This chain's CDR3 is CASSPQDTDYEQYF. In nucleotides, the CDR3 is TGTGCCAGCTCACCACAGGACACGGACTACGAGCAGTACTTC.

The rearrangement joins TRBV5-5 to TRBJ1-2; TRBD1 aligns across 12 bases. Germline-derived CDR1 and CDR2 are SGHKS and YYEKEE (reference sequence). Germline trimming cut 4 bases from V and 8 bases from J; bases unmatched to any gene: 3. This CDR3 is 13 amino acids long. CDR3 nucleotide sequence: TGTGCCAGCAGCGGGACAGGGGGCGGCGGCTACACCTTC. Translated: CASSGTGGGGYTF.

The chain combines TRBV24-1 with TRBJ2-1; the match to TRBD1 covers 8 bases. J lost 9 bases, V lost 1 base, and 7 bases had no gene match. The CDR3 is 15 amino acids. Germline lookup yields CDR1 KGHDR and CDR2 SFDVKD. CDR3 in DNA: TGTGCCACCAGTGATTTTGGACAGGGACTTGGTGAGCAGTTCTTC. Protein sequence: CATSDFGQGLGEQFF.

The V call is TRBV11-2, the J call TRBJ1-4; D remains unclear. CDR1 is SGHAT, CDR2 FQNNGV, per germline. V was clipped by 5 bases and J by 3 bases, with 13 bases between them. The CDR3 has 15 residues. The CDR3 DNA sequence: TGTGCCAGCAGCCCTATAGGAGGAGCTAATGAAAAACTGTTTTTT. This encodes CASSPIGGANEKLFF.

The chain joins TRBV6-5 to TRBJ2-7, with unresolved D. V lost 2 bases, J lost 2 bases, and 7 bases lay in between. The CDR3 totals 13 residues. The V gene's germline CDR1 is MNHEY and CDR2 SVGAGI. CDR3 DNA: TGTGCCAGCAGTTACCAGTTTGCCTACGAGCAGTACTTC. This sequence encodes CASSYQFAYEQYF.

The chain joins TRBV15 to TRBJ1-1; 9 bases are shared with TRBD1. J was trimmed by 4 bases and V by 3 bases; bases with no gene match: 3. Germline V CDR1 and CDR2: LNHNV, YYDKDF (reference sequence). The CDR3 spans 14 residues. The CDR3 here is CATSRGQGGTEAFF. The CDR3 DNA follows: TGTGCCACCAGCAGGGGACAGGGTGGCACTGAAGCTTTCTTT.

This chain joins TRBV7-9 and TRBJ2-3; 7 bases line up with TRBD2. The CDR3 is 16 amino acids. Looked up from germline, CDR1 is SEHNR and CDR2 is FQNEAQ (reference sequence). J was trimmed by 1 base and V by 7 bases; bases with no gene match: 11. As DNA, the CDR3 is TGTGCCAGCACCTCGAGGGATCGGGGGGGCACAGATACGCAGTATTTT. Protein product: CASTSRDRGGTDTQYF.

This chain links TRBV5-1 with TRBJ1-1; D gene uncertain. Per the germline V gene, CDR1 is SGHRS and CDR2 is YFSETQ. CDR3 length: 14 amino acids. Between the trimmed V and J ends, which lost 3 bases and 1 base, there was a span of 10 bases. This chain's CDR3 is CASSSQNTNTEAFF. CDR3 sequence (DNA): TGCGCCAGCAGCTCACAGAATACGAACACTGAAGCTTTCTTT.

The chain has TRBV7-2 and TRBJ1-3, with a tentative D call TRBD1 (6 bases). The germline V and J ends were trimmed by 5 bases and 1 base, with 12 bases remaining between them. The germline CDR1 and CDR2 sequences are SGHTA and FQGNSA. The CDR3 is made up of 15 amino acids. CDR3 loop: CASSPGATSGNTIYF. Here the CDR3 DNA reads TGTGCCAGCAGCCCAGGGGCGACTTCTGGAAACACCATATATTTT.

This clone was seen just once. The rearrangement links TRBV30 to TRBJ2-5, with 11 bases identical to TRBD2. Germline loops: CDR1 GTSNPN, CDR2 SVGIG (reference sequence). The J segment lost 5 bases and the V segment lost 2 bases, leaving 7 bases of the junction unmatched. The CDR3 spans 15 residues. In DNA, the CDR3 is TGTGCCTGGAGTCTCACTAGCGGGAGAGTCGAGACCCAGTACTTC. Amino acid sequence: CAWSLTSGRVETQYF.